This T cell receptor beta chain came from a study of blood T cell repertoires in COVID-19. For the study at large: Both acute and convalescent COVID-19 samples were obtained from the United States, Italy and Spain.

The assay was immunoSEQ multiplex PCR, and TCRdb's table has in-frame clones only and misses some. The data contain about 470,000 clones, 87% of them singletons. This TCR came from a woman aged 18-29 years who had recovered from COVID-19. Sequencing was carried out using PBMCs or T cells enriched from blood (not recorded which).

For the CDR3, the DNA is TGCGCCAGCAGCCTCACTTGGACAGGGGGGACAGATACGCAGTATTTT. This sequence encodes CASSLTWTGGTDTQYF. This sequence joins TRBV4-1 and TRBJ2-3, with 10 bases lining up with TRBD1. CDR3 length: 16 residues. V lost 4 bases to trimming and J lost 3 bases; unmatched junction nucleotides: 7. CDR1 and CDR2 from the germline V gene are MGHRA and YSYEKL.